Described below is a single T cell receptor beta chain sequence and its context. Sequenced by immunoSEQ multiplex PCR; TCRdb stores in-frame clones only, minus some. The sample shows 180,000 or so clones, roughly 87% of them seen only once. V lost 6 bases and J lost 4; bases outside the gene matches: 11. The V gene's germline CDR1 is LNHDA and CDR2 SQIVND (reference sequence). CDR3 length equals 15 residues. The data were taken from a study of blood T cell repertoires in COVID-19. About the study: Both acute and convalescent COVID-19 samples were obtained from the United States, Italy and Spain. PBMCs, B-cell-depleted T cells, or T cells provided the cDNA or gDNA that made up the material.

The receptor was derived from a woman aged 45-65 years with acute or convalescent COVID-19. V and J are TRBV19 and TRBJ1-1, with 7 bases that match TRBD1. The sequenced sample was peripheral blood. The CDR3 loop is CASRGQTGSATEAFF. For the CDR3, the DNA is TGTGCCAGTAGGGGCCAGACAGGGAGTGCCACTGAAGCTTTCTTT.